These T cell receptor beta chains were read from a single sample in a study of cytomegalovirus exposure and HLA in healthy donors. Method: immunoSEQ multiplex PCR; TCRdb's copy keeps in-frame clones and lacks some. The sample includes 120,000 to 150,000 clones, roughly 88% of them seen just once. The sample taken for sequencing was PBMCs. These TCRs come from a woman aged 18-29 years in good health and CMV-seropositive. The CDR3 runs from the conserved cysteine through the conserved F or W. The D gene is left open where the match is weak. Size values are once, few and many counts, or a class for expanded clones, and some rows have none.

j_call clone_size d_call v_call cdr3_nt cdr3_aa
TRBJ1-6 NA NA TRBV6-5 TGTGCCAGCAGTTACCGGAGAGGGACCCTCCACTTT CASSYRRGTLHF
TRBJ1-6 NA NA TRBV28 TGTGCCAGCAGTGTCGCGGGCGGGGGGAATTCACCCCTCCACTTT CASSVAGGGNSPLHF
TRBJ1-3 NA TRBD1 TRBV5-6 TGTGCCAGCGCCGGACAGGGGTTCGTCGGAAACACCATATATTTT CASAGQGFVGNTIYF
TRBJ2-3 NA TRBD2 TRBV11-3 TGTGCCAGCAGCTTAGGGACTAGCGGGCAAGGTACGCAGTATTTT CASSLGTSGQGTQYF
TRBJ2-5 NA TRBD1 TRBV5-1 TGCGCCAGCAGCCGCGGGACAGGGAGGCAAGAGACCCAGTACTTC CASSRGTGRQETQYF
TRBJ1-1 NA TRBD1 TRBV5-1 TGCGCCAGCAGCCCACAGGGGCTGAACACTGAAGCTTTCTTT CASSPQGLNTEAFF
TRBJ2-3 NA NA TRBV4-3 TGCGCCAGCAGCCAAGACAGACTCACAGATACGCAGTATTTT CASSQDRLTDTQYF
TRBJ1-6 few NA TRBV10-3 TGTGCCATCAGTGCCCCAGGACAGAGTTCACCCCTCCACTTT CAISAPGQSSPLHF
TRBJ2-5 NA NA TRBV5-1 TGCGCCAGCAGCTTGGTCGGGAGCGAGACCCAGTACTTC CASSLVGSETQYF
TRBJ1-1 few NA TRBV20-1 TGCAGTCGGGGGGGAACTGAAGCTTTCTTT CSRGGTEAFF
TRBJ2-1 NA TRBD2 TRBV7-3 TGTGCCAGCAGACTCACTAGCGGGGATGAGCAGTTCTTC CASRLTSGDEQFF
TRBJ2-2 NA NA TRBV6-4 TGTGCCAGCAGTCTCGGGAAGGGGGACACCGGGGAGCTGTTTTTT CASSLGKGDTGELFF
TRBJ2-2 NA TRBD1 TRBV27 TGTGCCAGCAGTTTAATCGGACAGGGTGGTTCCGGGGAGCTGTTTTTT CASSLIGQGGSGELFF
TRBJ2-2 NA TRBD1 TRBV5-1 TGCGCCAGCAGCCCTCCGGGACAGGGGGCGTCCGGGGAGCTGTTTTTT CASSPPGQGASGELFF
TRBJ2-4 NA NA TRBV13 TGTGCCAGCAGCTTAGGACTTGGAGCCAAAAACATTCAGTACTTC CASSLGLGAKNIQYF
TRBJ1-1 NA TRBD1 TRBV11-2 TGTGCCAGCAGCCCCCTGGGACAGCGAACTGAAGCTTTCTTT CASSPLGQRTEAFF
TRBJ2-2 NA TRBD1 TRBV27 TGTGCCAGCAGTTTAATCTCAGGGGGCACCGGGGAGCTGTTTTTT CASSLISGGTGELFF
TRBJ1-2 NA NA TRBV7-8 TGTGCCAGCAGCTTACGACGGAGAGATAACTATGGCTACACCTTC CASSLRRRDNYGYTF
TRBJ2-5 NA TRBD1 TRBV11-1 TGTGCCAGCAGCTTGCCAGGGGGAGAGACCCAGTACTTC CASSLPGGETQYF
TRBJ1-2 NA NA TRBV7-9 TGTGCCAGCAGCTTAGGGGGAGACAGGACCTATGGCTACACCTTC CASSLGGDRTYGYTF
TRBJ1-4 NA TRBD1 TRBV4-2 TGTGCCAGCAGTCTTGACAGGGATGGGGAAAAACTGTTTTTT CASSLDRDGEKLFF
TRBJ1-4 NA NA TRBV28 TGTGCCAGCAGTTTAGTGACAGGTTGGGGTGAAAAACTGTTTTTT CASSLVTGWGEKLFF
TRBJ1-2 NA NA TRBV5-8 TGTGCCAGCAGCTTGTGGGCGGGCTACACCTTC CASSLWAGYTF
TRBJ2-5 NA TRBD2 TRBV5-4 TGTGCCAGCAGCTTGGGCGGGGGGGGCCAAGAGACCCAGTACTTC CASSLGGGGQETQYF
TRBJ2-1 NA TRBD1 TRBV11-3 TGTGCCAGCAGCTCCCGGGACAGAGACAATGAGCAGTTCTTC CASSSRDRDNEQFF
TRBJ1-5 few NA TRBV5-1 TGCGCCAGCAGCTTAGTTGGGGCGCAGAATCAGCCCCAGCATTTT CASSLVGAQNQPQHF
TRBJ1-6 NA NA TRBV19 TGTGCCAGCAATTATACTCCTCGGGATTCACCCCTCCACTTT CASNYTPRDSPLHF
TRBJ1-6 many NA TRBV28 TGTGCCAGCAGGAATTACGGGGATTCACCCCTCCACTTT CASRNYGDSPLHF
TRBJ2-3 NA NA TRBV27 TGTGCCAGCAGTTTATCCGGACAACGCTTTGATACGCAGTATTTT CASSLSGQRFDTQYF
TRBJ1-5 NA TRBD1 TRBV27 TGTGCCAGCAGTGACAGGGAAAATCAGCCCCAGCATTTT CASSDRENQPQHF
TRBJ2-1 NA NA TRBV29-1 TGCAGCGTTTGCCCCTCGGGAGAGTATGAGCAGTTCTTC CSVCPSGEYEQFF
TRBJ2-7 NA TRBD1 TRBV28 TGTGCCAGCAGTTATCGACAGGGAATCGGAATCGAGCAGTACTTC CASSYRQGIGIEQYF
TRBJ1-5 NA NA TRBV19 TGTGCCAGTAGCCCTAGACAGGTAGGGTATAGCAATCAGCCCCAGCATTTT CASSPRQVGYSNQPQHF
TRBJ2-7 NA TRBD2 TRBV4-3 TGCGCCAGCAGCCAAGATAGGTGGGGGGGGGTTGAGCAGTACTTC CASSQDRWGGVEQYF
TRBJ1-4 NA TRBD1 TRBV28 TGTGCCAGCAGTTTATATGGGACAGGGTCTGAAAAACTGTTTTTT CASSLYGTGSEKLFF
TRBJ2-3 NA NA TRBV6-1 TGTGCCAGCAGTGAACTAAAGGGGCATACGCAGTATTTT CASSELKGHTQYF
TRBJ2-1 NA NA TRBV14 TGTGCCAGCAGCCAAGATCCGAGGCTAGCCCTTAACAATGAGCAGTTCTTC CASSQDPRLALNNEQFF
TRBJ1-1 NA NA TRBV7-3 TGTGCCAGCAGCGCCGATAGGGGGGGACTGGCTTTCTTT CASSADRGGLAFF
TRBJ2-3 NA NA TRBV5-6 TGTGCCAGCAGCTCGGGGGGACACACAGATACGCAGTATTTT CASSSGGHTDTQYF
TRBJ1-5 NA TRBD1 TRBV15 TGTGCCACCAGCAGAGGGGGACAGCTCAATCAGCCCCAGCATTTT CATSRGGQLNQPQHF
TRBJ1-6 NA TRBD1 TRBV28 TGTGCCAGCAGTTTAGGGACAGGATATTCCTCCTATAATTCACCCCTCCACTTT CASSLGTGYSSYNSPLHF
TRBJ2-1 NA TRBD2 TRBV19 TGTGCCAGTAGTTTAGCGGGGGGGCTGAATGAGCAGTTCTTC CASSLAGGLNEQFF
TRBJ1-5 few NA TRBV18 TGTGCCAGCTCACCATCAATTAGCAATCAGCCCCAGCATTTT CASSPSISNQPQHF
TRBJ2-5 NA NA TRBV7-6 TGTGCCAGTGGCCGCGGGGCAGAGACCCAGTACTTC CASGRGAETQYF
TRBJ1-1 NA TRBD1 TRBV15 TGTGCCACCAGCAGAGCAGGGACAGGGGTTCCTGAAGCTTTCTTT CATSRAGTGVPEAFF
TRBJ2-7 NA NA TRBV15 TGTGCCACCAGCATGCGGGACGGGAACTACGAGCAGTACTTC CATSMRDGNYEQYF
TRBJ1-3 NA NA TRBV5-1 TGCGCCAGCAGCTTGGAGGGGCTCGGAAACACCATATATTTT CASSLEGLGNTIYF
TRBJ1-3 NA NA TRBV27 TGTGCCAGGTTTACAGGGTGCTCTGGAAACACCATATATTTT CARFTGCSGNTIYF